The 21 T cell receptor beta chains presented below share a single source sample, sequenced in a study of shared clonotypes between healthy human individuals. Some clones are missing from TCRdb's copy, which holds only in-frame ones; the method was immunoSEQ multiplex PCR. Altogether hundreds of thousands of clones are present, approximately 75% being singletons, with the ten largest covering approximately 1.8%. Sequencing was done on a sample of memory CD4+ T cells sorted from blood. Specified subset: CD45RA-negative fraction. These receptors came from a woman aged 25 to 39 in good health.

V and J are TRBV11-2 and TRBJ2-1, with D tentatively TRBD2 (6 bases). CDR1 is SGHAT, CDR2 FQNNGV, per germline. V lost 5 bases and J 5 bases, leaving 13 bases between the germline ends. There are 14 residues in the CDR3. Here the CDR3 reads CASSQGLINNEQFF. CDR3 DNA: TGTGCCAGCAGCCAGGGACTTATTAACAATGAGCAGTTCTTC.

CDR3 DNA: TGTGCCAGCAGGCATCCTTCGGGTTGGGGAATTAATGAAAAACTGTTTTTT. Translating gives CASRHPSGWGINEKLFF. The gene calls are TRBV2 and TRBJ1-4; D unclear. CDR1 and CDR2 (germline): SNHLY, FYNNEI. Trimming cost V 6 bases and J 4 bases, with 21 bases left between them. CDR3 length: 17 residues.

The chain couples TRBV29-1 to TRBJ1-5, with 10 bases lining up with TRBD1. The CDR3 contains 13 residues. V gave up 4 bases and J gave up 5 bases; unmatched junction bases: 2. CDR1 is SQVTM and CDR2 is ANQGSEA in the germline V gene. CDR3 bases: TGCAGCGTTGCAGGACAGGGGGATCAGCCCCAGCATTTT. Translated, it gives CSVAGQGDQPQHF.

The chain carries TRBV6-6 and TRBJ1-3, with 7 bases matching TRBD1. V dropped 5 bases and J dropped 3; count of bases not matched to a gene: 4. Per germline, CDR1 MNHNY and CDR2 SVGAGI (reference sequence). The CDR3 length is 14 residues. The CDR3 here is CASSQWTGGNTIYF. CDR3 DNA: TGTGCCAGCAGTCAGTGGACAGGTGGAAACACCATATATTTT.

The rearrangement joins TRBV9 to TRBJ2-7; D tentatively reads TRBD1 or TRBD2 (5 bases each). The CDR3 loop spans 15 amino acids. The V and J ends lost 5 bases and 3 bases respectively, with 18 bases between them. Germline CDR1 and CDR2: SGDLS and YYNGEE. The CDR3 spells CASRKGRLDFYEQYF. CDR3 DNA sequence: TGTGCCAGCAGAAAGGGACGACTGGATTTCTACGAGCAGTACTTC.

The chain has TRBV2 and TRBJ1-2; D remains ambiguous. CDR3 length: 14 amino acids. V gave up 0 bases and J gave up 5 bases, with 10 bases separating them. CDR1 and CDR2 (germline): SNHLY, FYNNEI. The CDR3 DNA reads TGTGCCAGCAGTGAAGCGCGGGCGTCGTATGGCTACACCTTC. Its protein product is CASSEARASYGYTF.

The chain joins TRBV19 to TRBJ2-7; D is possibly TRBD2 (6 bases). V shed 4 bases and J shed 0 bases, with 10 bases lying between them. CDR3 length: 14 amino acids. Germline lookup yields CDR1 LNHDA and CDR2 SQIVND (reference sequence). This CDR3 reads CASSKVAASYEQYF. The CDR3 nucleotides are TGTGCCAGTAGTAAGGTAGCGGCCTCCTACGAGCAGTACTTC.

This clone was seen a handful of times. This chain joins TRBV7-9 and TRBJ2-3; D is undetermined. Germline CDR1 and CDR2: SEHNR and FQNEAQ (reference sequence). Between the trimmed V and J ends, which lost 2 bases and 2 bases, there was a span of 14 bases. This CDR3 is built from 16 residues. CDR3 protein: CASSLIGSRDTDTQYF. In DNA, the CDR3 is TGTGCCAGCAGCTTAATCGGATCTAGAGACACAGATACGCAGTATTTT.

Details on this clone: Other DNA variants within this sample encode the same CDR3. The J gene is TRBJ2-1, the V gene TRBV2; D gene unclear. Germline CDR1 SNHLY, CDR2 FYNNEI. The CDR3 is 11 amino acids. V lost 6 bases and J 3 bases, leaving 3 bases between the germline ends. The CDR3 coding sequence is TGTGCCAGCAGAGGCTACAATGAGCAGTTCTTC. Translation gives CASRGYNEQFF. The whole variable domain, remainder taken from reference TRBV2 and TRBJ2-1, is EPEVTQTPSHQVTQMGQEVILRCVPISNHLYFYWYRQILGQKVEFLVSFYNNEISEKSEIFDDQFSVERPDGSNFTLKIRSTKLEDSAMYFCASRGYNEQFFGPGTRLTVL.

The chain employs TRBV23-1 and TRBJ2-7, with a tentative D call TRBD2 (6 bases). TRBV23-1 is identified as an open reading frame with a role that is uncertain. Trimming removed 4 bases from V and 4 bases from J, with 23 bases in between. CDR3 length: 17 amino acids. The CDR3 DNA reads as TGCGCCAGCAGTCGCCGGGACCTTGGACACGGGGGATACGAGCAGTACTTC. It is translated as CASSRRDLGHGGYEQYF.

As DNA, the CDR3 is TGTGCCAGCAGTGCCCCGAGCGCAACTAATGAAAAACTGTTTTTT. Its protein is CASSAPSATNEKLFF. The chain couples TRBV28 to TRBJ1-4; D call uncertain. The CDR3 spans 15 residues. Germline assignment: CDR1 MDHEN and CDR2 SYDVKM. Between the trimmed V and J ends, which lost 5 bases and 0 bases, there was a span of 10 bases.

On this clone itself: Other nucleotide sequences in the sample specify the same CDR3. V is TRBV5-1 and J is TRBJ2-3; D possibly corresponds to TRBD1 (5 bases). The CDR3 contains 14 residues. Trimming took off 4 bases at V and 1 base at J, with 10 bases between the two ends. Germline CDR1 is SGHRS and CDR2 is YFSETQ. CDR3 sequence (DNA): TGCGCCAGCAGCCCACAAGGGGGCACAGATACGCAGTATTTT. This encodes CASSPQGGTDTQYF. Drawing the rest from reference TRBV5-1 and TRBJ2-3, the complete variable domain is KAGVTQTPRYLIKTRGQQVTLSCSPISGHRSVSWYQQTPGQGLQFLFEYFSETQRNKGNFPGRFSGRQFSNSRSEMNVSTLELGDSALYLCASSPQGGTDTQYFGPGTRLTVL.

This clone was recorded only once. The chain carries TRBV5-8 and TRBJ1-1, with D unclear. CDR3 length: 18 residues. The V gene lost 1 base and the J gene lost 1 base, with 20 bases spanning the gap. CDR1 and CDR2 (germline): SGHTS, YDEGEE. CDR3 DNA sequence: TGTGCCAGCAGCTTGTTTGACTTCCTAAATGATAAGAACACTGAAGCTTTCTTT. Translating it yields CASSLFDFLNDKNTEAFF.

V and J are TRBV28 and TRBJ2-2; TRBD1 might be the D (6 bases). This CDR3 has 14 residues. Germline V gives CDR1 MDHEN, CDR2 SYDVKM. Trimming took 5 bases from V and 6 from J, leaving 13 bases between them. The CDR3 loop is CASSPRQAPGELFF. DNA of the CDR3: TGTGCCAGCAGTCCCCGACAGGCCCCCGGGGAGCTGTTTTTT.

This clone was detected a few times. This sequence joins TRBV5-6 and TRBJ2-1; a possible D gene is TRBD1 (5 bases). V was pared by 4 bases and J by 8 bases, with 7 bases between. The length of the CDR3 is 11 residues. Per the germline V gene, CDR1 is SGHDT and CDR2 is YYEEEE. CDR3 residues: CASSIQDEQFF. The CDR3 nucleotides are TGTGCCAGCAGCATACAGGATGAGCAGTTCTTC.

The chain couples TRBV5-1 to TRBJ2-2; D is ambiguous. Germline lookup yields CDR1 SGHRS and CDR2 YFSETQ. CDR3 length: 16 residues. V was pared by 2 bases and J by 3 bases, with 14 bases between. Here the CDR3 reads CASSFGVNTDTGELFF. Written as DNA, the CDR3 is TGCGCCAGCAGCTTCGGCGTCAACACGGACACCGGGGAGCTGTTTTTT.

The chain has TRBV4-2 and TRBJ2-1; 8 bases agree with TRBD1. Germline CDR1 is LGHNA and CDR2 is YNFKEQ. The CDR3 spans 15 residues. Trimming cost V 3 bases and J 5 bases; bases outside gene matches: 6. This CDR3 is CASSQADRDDNEQFF. The CDR3 DNA reads as TGTGCCAGCAGCCAGGCGGACAGGGATGACAATGAGCAGTTCTTC.

This clone was recorded many times. The chain is built from TRBV7-4 and TRBJ1-1; a possible D gene is TRBD1 (6 bases). Germline V gene sequence: CDR1 SGHVT, CDR2 SQSDAQ. The V end lost 1 base, the J end lost 7 bases, and 19 bases lay between the germline ends. The CDR3 runs to 16 residues. In nucleotides, the CDR3 is TGTGCCAGCAGCTTAGTACAGGGTACCGGACAAAATGAAGCTTTCTTT. Its translation: CASSLVQGTGQNEAFF.

CDR3 sequence: CASSRLGTGANYGYTF. For the CDR3, the DNA is TGCGCCAGCAGCCGCCTCGGGACAGGTGCTAACTATGGCTACACCTTC. V is TRBV4-1 and J is TRBJ1-2; 8 bases are shared with TRBD1. This CDR3 contains 16 residues. V gave up 4 bases and J gave up 0 bases; unmatched junction bases: 7. Looked up from germline, CDR1 is MGHRA and CDR2 is YSYEKL.

The rearrangement uses TRBV5-1 and TRBJ1-4; D perhaps matches TRBD1 (5 bases). The germline gives CDR1 SGHRS, CDR2 YFSETQ. This CDR3 comprises 14 residues. With 4 bases removed from V and 4 bases from J, the gap between germline ends came to 11 bases. The CDR3 DNA is TGCGCCAGCAGCGCGGACACGGTTAATGAAAAACTGTTTTTT. Its protein is CASSADTVNEKLFF.

The chain couples TRBV2 to TRBJ2-7, with 7 bases that match TRBD2. In germline, CDR1 is SNHLY, CDR2 FYNNEI. CDR3 size: 14 residues. Trimming cost V 6 bases and J 2 bases; bases outside gene matches: 7. The DNA for the CDR3 is TGTGCCAGCAGACCGACTAGCACCCCCTACGAGCAGTACTTC. This encodes CASRPTSTPYEQYF. The complete variable domain, with remaining parts taken from reference TRBV2 and TRBJ2-7, reads EPEVTQTPSHQVTQMGQEVILRCVPISNHLYFYWYRQILGQKVEFLVSFYNNEISEKSEIFDDQFSVERPDGSNFTLKIRSTKLEDSAMYFCASRPTSTPYEQYFGPGTRLTVT.